The text below deals with one TCR beta chain. Germline assignment: CDR1 KGHSH and CDR2 LQKENI. V dropped 0 bases and J dropped 0 bases, with 12 bases sitting between them. This CDR3 has 17 residues. These data are taken from a study of blood T cell repertoires in COVID-19. Sequencing was performed with immunoSEQ multiplex PCR; in TCRdb, only in-frame clones are kept and a portion is missing. The data show just over 90,000 clones, roughly 90% seen once. This TCR was recovered from a human donor with active COVID-19. The donor label of this sample is uncertain. The gene calls are TRBV18 and TRBJ2-4; perhaps TRBD1 as D (5 bases). Sequenced material: peripheral blood. CDR3 DNA sequence: TGTGCCAGCTCACCACCGGGCAGGGATATAGCCAAAAACATTCAGTACTTC. Its protein is CASSPPGRDIAKNIQYF.